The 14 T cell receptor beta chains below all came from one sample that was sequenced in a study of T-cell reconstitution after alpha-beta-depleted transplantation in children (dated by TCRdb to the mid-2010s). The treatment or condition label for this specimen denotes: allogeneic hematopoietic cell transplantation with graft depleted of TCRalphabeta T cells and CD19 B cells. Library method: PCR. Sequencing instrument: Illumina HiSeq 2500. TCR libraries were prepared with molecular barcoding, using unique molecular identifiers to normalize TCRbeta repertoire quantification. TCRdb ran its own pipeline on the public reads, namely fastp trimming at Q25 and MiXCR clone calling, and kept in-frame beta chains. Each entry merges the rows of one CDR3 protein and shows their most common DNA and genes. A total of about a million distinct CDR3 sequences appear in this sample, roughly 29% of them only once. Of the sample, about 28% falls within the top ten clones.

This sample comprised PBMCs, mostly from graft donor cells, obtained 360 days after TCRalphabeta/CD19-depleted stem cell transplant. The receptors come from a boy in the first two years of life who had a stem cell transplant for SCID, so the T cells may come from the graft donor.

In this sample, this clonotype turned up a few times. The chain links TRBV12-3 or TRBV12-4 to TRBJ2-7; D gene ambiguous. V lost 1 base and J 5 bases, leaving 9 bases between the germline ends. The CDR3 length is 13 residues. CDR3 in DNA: TGTGCCAGCAGTTTAGAGGCCCCCCACGAGCAGTACTTC. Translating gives CASSLEAPHEQYF.

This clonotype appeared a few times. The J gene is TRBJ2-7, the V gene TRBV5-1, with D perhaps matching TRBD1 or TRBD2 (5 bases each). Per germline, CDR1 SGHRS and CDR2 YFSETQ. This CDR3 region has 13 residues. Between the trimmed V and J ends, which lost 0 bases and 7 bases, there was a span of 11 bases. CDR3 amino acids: CASSLGGAKEQYF. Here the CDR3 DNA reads TGCGCCAGCAGCTTGGGAGGGGCGAAAGAGCAGTACTTC.

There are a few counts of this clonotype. For the CDR3, the DNA is TGTGCCAGCAGTCGCCGGGACAGGGGCCAAGAGACCCAGTACTTC. Translated: CASSRRDRGQETQYF. The chain carries TRBV12-3 or TRBV12-4 and TRBJ2-5, with 10 bases matching TRBD1. CDR3 length: 15 amino acids. The V gene end was trimmed by 5 bases and the J gene end by 1 base; junction bases not matched to a gene: 4.

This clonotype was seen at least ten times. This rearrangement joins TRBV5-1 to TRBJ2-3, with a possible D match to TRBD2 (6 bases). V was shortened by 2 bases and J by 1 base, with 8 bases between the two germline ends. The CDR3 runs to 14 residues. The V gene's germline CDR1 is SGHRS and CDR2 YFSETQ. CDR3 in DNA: TGCGCCAGCAGCTTCCCGGGGGGCACAGATACGCAGTATTTT. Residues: CASSFPGGTDTQYF.

CDR3 loop: CASTMSTFQETQYF. The CDR3 bases are TGTGCCAGCACCATGTCGACCTTCCAAGAGACCCAGTACTTC. The rearrangement links TRBV5-5 to TRBJ2-5; no definite D call. Germline CDR1 and CDR2: SGHKS and YYEKEE (reference sequence). The CDR3 covers 14 residues. V lost 6 bases and J lost 1, with 13 bases in between.

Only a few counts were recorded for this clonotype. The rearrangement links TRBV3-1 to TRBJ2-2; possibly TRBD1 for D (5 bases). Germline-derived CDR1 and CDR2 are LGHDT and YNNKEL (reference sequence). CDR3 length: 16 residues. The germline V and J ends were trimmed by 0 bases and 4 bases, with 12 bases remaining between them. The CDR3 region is CASSQDSNRLTGELFF. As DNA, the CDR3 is TGTGCCAGCAGCCAAGATAGTAACAGGCTCACCGGGGAGCTGTTTTTT.

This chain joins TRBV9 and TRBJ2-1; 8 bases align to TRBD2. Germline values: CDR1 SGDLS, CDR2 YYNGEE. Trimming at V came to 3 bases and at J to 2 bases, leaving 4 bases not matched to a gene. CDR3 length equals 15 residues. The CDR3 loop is CASSDLSGAYNEQFF. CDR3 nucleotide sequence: TGTGCCAGCAGCGACCTTAGCGGGGCCTACAATGAGCAGTTCTTC.

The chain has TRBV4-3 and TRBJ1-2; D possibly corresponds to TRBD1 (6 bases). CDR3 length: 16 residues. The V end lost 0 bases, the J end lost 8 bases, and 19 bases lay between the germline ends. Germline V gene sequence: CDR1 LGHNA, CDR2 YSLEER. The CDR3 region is CASSQDLGNRVSGYTF. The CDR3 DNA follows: TGCGCCAGCAGCCAAGATCTAGGGAACAGGGTAAGCGGCTACACCTTC.

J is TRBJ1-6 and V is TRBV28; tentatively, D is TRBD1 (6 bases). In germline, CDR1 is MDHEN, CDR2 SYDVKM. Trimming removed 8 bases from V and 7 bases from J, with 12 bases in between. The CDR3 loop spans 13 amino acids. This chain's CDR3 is CASVQGVNSPLHF. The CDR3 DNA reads TGTGCCAGCGTACAGGGCGTCAATTCACCCCTCCACTTT.

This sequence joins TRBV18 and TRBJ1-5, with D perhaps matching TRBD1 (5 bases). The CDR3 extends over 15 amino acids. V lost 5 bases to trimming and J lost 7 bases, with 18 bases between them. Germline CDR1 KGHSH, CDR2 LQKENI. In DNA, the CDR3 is TGTGCCAGCTCAGCGGCAGGGATGGGCTACCAGCCCCAGCATTTT. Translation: CASSAAGMGYQPQHF.

In DNA form, the CDR3 reads TGCGCCAGCAGCCAGCGAGGTGAGCACTTGGCTGAAGCTTTCTTT. Amino acid sequence: CASSQRGEHLAEAFF. V and J are TRBV5-1 and TRBJ1-1; D ambiguous. V lost 4 bases and J 6 bases, leaving 19 bases between the germline ends. Germline assignment: CDR1 SGHRS and CDR2 YFSETQ. CDR3 length equals 15 residues.

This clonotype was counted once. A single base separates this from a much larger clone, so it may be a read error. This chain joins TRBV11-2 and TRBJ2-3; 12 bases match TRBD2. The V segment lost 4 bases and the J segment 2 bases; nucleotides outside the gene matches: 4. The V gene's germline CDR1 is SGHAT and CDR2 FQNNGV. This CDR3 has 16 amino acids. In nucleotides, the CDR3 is TGTGCCAGCAGCTGGGGGACTAGCGGGCCCACAGATACGCAGTATTTT. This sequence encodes CASSWGTSGPTDTQYF.

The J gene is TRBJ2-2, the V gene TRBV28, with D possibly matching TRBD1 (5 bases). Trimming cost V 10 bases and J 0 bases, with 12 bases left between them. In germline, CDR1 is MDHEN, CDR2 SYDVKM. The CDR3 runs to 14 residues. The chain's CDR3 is CATGIQANTGELFF. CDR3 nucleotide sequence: TGTGCCACCGGAATACAGGCGAACACCGGGGAGCTGTTTTTT.

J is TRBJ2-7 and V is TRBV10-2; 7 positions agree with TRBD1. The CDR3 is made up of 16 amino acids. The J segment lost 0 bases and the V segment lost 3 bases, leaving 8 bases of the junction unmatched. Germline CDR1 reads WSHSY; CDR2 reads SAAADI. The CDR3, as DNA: TGCGCCAGCAGTGACCCGTTGACAGGGAGCTCCTACGAGCAGTACTTC. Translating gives CASSDPLTGSSYEQYF.